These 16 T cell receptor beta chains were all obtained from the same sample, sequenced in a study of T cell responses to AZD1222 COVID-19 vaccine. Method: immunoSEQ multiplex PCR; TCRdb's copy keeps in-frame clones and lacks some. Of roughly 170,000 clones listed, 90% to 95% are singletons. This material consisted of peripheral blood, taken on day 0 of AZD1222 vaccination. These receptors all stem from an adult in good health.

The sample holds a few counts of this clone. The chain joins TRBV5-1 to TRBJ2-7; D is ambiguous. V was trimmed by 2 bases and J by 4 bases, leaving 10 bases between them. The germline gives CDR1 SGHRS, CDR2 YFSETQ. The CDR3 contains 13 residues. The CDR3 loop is CASSFDPSYEQYF. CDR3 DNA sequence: TGCGCCAGCAGCTTTGACCCAAGTTACGAGCAGTACTTC.

The CDR3 loop reads CASSQGFTDTQYF. The CDR3 DNA reads as TGCGCCAGCAGCCAAGGGTTCACAGATACGCAGTATTTT. The rearrangement uses TRBV4-3 and TRBJ2-3; D gene ambiguous. CDR3 length equals 13 residues. Germline CDR1 LGHNA, CDR2 YSLEER. V was cut by 1 base and J by 2 bases, with 4 bases left in between.

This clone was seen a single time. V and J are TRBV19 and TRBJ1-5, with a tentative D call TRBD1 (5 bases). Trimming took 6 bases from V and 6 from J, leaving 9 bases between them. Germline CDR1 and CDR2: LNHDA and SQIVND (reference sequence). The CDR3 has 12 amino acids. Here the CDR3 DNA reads TGTGCCAGTAGCTTGGGGCGTCAGCCCCAGCATTTT. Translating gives CASSLGRQPQHF.

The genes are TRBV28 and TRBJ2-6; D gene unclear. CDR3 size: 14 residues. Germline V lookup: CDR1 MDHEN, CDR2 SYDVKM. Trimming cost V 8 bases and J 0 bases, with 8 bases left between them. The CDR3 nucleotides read TGTGCCAGCGCAGAGCACTCTGGGGCCAACGTCCTGACTTTC. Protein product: CASAEHSGANVLTF.

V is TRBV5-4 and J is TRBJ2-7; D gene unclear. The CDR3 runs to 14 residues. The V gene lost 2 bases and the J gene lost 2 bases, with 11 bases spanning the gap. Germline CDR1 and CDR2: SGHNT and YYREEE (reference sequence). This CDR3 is CASSLSEAPYEQYF. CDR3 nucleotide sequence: TGTGCCAGCAGCTTATCTGAGGCCCCCTACGAGCAGTACTTC.

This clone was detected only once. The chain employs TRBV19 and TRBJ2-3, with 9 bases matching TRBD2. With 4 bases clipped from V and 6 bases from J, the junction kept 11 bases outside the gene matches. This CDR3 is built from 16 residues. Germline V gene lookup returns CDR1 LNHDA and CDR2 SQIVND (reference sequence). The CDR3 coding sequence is TGTGCCAGTAGTAGCGGGGGGGCCATTTTTATGGATACGCAGTATTTT. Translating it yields CASSSGGAIFMDTQYF. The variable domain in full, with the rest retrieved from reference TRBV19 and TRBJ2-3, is DGGITQSPKYLFRKEGQNVTLSCEQNLNHDAMYWYRQDPGQGLRLIYYSQIVNDFQKGDIAEGYSVSREKKESFPLTVTSAQKNPTAFYLCASSSGGAIFMDTQYFGPGTRLTVL.

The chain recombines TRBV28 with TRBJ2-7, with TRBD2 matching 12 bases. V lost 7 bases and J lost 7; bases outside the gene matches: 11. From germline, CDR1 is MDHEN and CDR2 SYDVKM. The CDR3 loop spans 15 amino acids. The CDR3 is CASNSPSGGAEEQYF. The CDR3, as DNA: TGTGCCAGCAATTCCCCTAGCGGGGGGGCAGAAGAGCAGTACTTC.

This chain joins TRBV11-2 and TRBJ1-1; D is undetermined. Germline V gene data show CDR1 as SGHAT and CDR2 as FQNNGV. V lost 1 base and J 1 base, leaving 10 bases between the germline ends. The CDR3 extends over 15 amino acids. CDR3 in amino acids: CASSLAGVGNTEAFF. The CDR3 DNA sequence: TGTGCCAGCAGCTTAGCTGGGGTAGGGAACACTGAAGCTTTCTTT.

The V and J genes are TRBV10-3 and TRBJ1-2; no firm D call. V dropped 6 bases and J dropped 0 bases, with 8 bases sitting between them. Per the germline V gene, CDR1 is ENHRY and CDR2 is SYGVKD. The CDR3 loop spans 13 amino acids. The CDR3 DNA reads TGTGCCATCAGGGAGGAAACTAACTATGGCTACACCTTC. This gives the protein CAIREETNYGYTF.

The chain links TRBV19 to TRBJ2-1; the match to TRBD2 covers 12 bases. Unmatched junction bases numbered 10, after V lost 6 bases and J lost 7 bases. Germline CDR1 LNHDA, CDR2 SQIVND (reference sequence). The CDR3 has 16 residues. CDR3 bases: TGTGCCAGTAGCCCGCTAGCGGGGGGGCCCAATAATGAGCAGTTCTTC. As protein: CASSPLAGGPNNEQFF.

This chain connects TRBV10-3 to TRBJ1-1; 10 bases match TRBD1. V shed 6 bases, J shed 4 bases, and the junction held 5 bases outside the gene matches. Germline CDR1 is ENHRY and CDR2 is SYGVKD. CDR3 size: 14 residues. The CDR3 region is CAIRRQGAGTEAFF. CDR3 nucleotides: TGTGCCATCAGGCGACAGGGGGCCGGCACTGAAGCTTTCTTT.

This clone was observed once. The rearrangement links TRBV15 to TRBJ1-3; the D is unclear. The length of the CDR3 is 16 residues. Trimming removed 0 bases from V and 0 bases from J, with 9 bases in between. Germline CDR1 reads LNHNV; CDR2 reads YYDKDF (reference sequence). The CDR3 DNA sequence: TGTGCCACCAGCAGAGATTATGGGATCTCTGGAAACACCATATATTTT. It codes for CATSRDYGISGNTIYF.

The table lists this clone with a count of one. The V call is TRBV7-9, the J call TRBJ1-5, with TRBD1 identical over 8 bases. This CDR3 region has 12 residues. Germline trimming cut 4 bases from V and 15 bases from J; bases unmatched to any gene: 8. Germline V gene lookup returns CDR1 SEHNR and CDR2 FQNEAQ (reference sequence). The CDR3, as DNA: TGTGCCAGCAGCTCCGACAGGGGCCCGTCGCATTTT. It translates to CASSSDRGPSHF.

The chain's CDR3 is CASSVGGAGSPLHF. CDR3 nucleotide sequence: TGTGCCAGCAGCGTAGGGGGGGCTGGATCACCCCTCCACTTT. The V gene is TRBV9, the J gene TRBJ1-6; D is perhaps TRBD1 (6 bases). The CDR3 length is 14 residues. Trimming took off 0 bases at V and 10 bases at J, with 11 bases between the two ends. The germline V gene encodes CDR1 SGDLS and CDR2 YYNGEE.

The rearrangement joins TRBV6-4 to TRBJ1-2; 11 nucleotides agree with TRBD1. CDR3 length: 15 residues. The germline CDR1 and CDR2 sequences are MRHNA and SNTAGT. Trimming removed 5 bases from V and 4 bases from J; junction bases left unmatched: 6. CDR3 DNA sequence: TGTGCCAGCAGTAGGACAGGGGGCGGTAGCTATGGCTACACCTTC. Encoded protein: CASSRTGGGSYGYTF.

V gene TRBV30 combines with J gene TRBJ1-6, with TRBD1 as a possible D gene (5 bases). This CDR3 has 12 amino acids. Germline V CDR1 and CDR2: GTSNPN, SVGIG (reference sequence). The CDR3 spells CAGTEDNSPLHF. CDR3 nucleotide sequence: TGTGCGGGGACGGAAGATAATTCACCCCTCCACTTT.